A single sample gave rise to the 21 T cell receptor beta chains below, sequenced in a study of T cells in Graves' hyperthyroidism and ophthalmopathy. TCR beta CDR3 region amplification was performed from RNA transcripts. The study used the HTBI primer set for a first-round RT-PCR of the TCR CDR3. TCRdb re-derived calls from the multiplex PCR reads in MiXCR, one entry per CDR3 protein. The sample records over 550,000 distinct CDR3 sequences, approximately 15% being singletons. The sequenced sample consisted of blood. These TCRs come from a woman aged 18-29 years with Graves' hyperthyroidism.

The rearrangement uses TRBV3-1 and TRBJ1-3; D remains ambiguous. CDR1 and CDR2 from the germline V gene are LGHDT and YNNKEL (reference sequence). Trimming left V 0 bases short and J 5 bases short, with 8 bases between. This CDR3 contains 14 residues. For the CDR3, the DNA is TGTGCCAGCAGCCAAGAGGAGCGAAGAAACACCATATATTTT. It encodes CASSQEERRNTIYF.

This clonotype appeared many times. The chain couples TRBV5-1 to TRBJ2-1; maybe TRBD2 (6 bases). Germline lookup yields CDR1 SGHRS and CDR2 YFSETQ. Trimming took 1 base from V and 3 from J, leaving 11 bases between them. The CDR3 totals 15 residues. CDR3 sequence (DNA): TGCGCCAGCAGCTTGTCTAGCGCGGGCTACAATGAGCAGTTCTTC. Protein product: CASSLSSAGYNEQFF.

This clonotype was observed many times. The DNA for the CDR3 is TGCGCCAGCAGCCCAATAGCGGGGGGTGGAGGAGAGACCCAGTACTTC. This gives the protein CASSPIAGGGGETQYF. This chain uses TRBV4-3 with TRBJ2-5; TRBD2 agrees at 10 bases. The CDR3 sequence is 16 residues long. Germline CDR1 and CDR2: LGHNA and YSLEER. J was trimmed by 4 bases and V by 4 bases; bases with no gene match: 9.

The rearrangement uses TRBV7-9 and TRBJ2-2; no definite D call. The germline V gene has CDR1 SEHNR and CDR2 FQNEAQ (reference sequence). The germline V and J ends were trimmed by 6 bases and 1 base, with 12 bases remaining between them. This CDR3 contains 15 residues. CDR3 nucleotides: TGTGCCAGCAGGGTTGGGCAGGAGAACACCGGGGAGCTGTTTTTT. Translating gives CASRVGQENTGELFF.

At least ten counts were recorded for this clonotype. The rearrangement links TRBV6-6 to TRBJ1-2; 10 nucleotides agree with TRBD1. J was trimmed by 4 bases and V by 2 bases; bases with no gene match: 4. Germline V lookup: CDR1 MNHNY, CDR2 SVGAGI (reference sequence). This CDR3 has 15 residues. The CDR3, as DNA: TGTGCCAGCAGTTACCAGGACAGGGGGGGCTATGGCTACACCTTC. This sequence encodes CASSYQDRGGYGYTF.

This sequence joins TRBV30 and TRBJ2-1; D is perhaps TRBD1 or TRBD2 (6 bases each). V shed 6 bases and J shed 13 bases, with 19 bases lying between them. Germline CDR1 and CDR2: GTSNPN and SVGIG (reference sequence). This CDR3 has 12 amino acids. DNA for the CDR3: TGTGCCTGCAAAGGGGGGCAAAAGGACCAGTTCTTC. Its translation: CACKGGQKDQFF. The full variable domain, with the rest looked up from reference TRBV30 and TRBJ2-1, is SQTIHQWPATLVQPVGSPLSLECTVEGTSNPNLYWYRQAAGRGLQLLFYSVGIGQISSEVPQNLSASRPQDRQFILSSKKLLLSDSGFYLCACKGGQKDQFFGPGTRLTVL.

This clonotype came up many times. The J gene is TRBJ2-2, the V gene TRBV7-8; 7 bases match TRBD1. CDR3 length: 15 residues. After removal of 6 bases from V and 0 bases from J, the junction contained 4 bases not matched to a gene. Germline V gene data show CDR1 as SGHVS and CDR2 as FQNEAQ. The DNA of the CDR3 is TGTGCCAGCAGTCGGGACAGCCCGAACACCGGGGAGCTGTTTTTT. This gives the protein CASSRDSPNTGELFF.

The CDR3 is CASRQGLTNNEQFF. CDR3 in DNA: TGTGCCAGCAGACAGGGACTCACCAACAATGAGCAGTTCTTC. This rearrangement joins TRBV6-1 to TRBJ2-1; D tentatively fits TRBD1 or TRBD2 (6 bases each). The CDR3 covers 14 residues. The germline V gene has CDR1 MNHNS and CDR2 SASEGT. Trimming removed 6 bases from V and 5 bases from J, with 14 bases in between.

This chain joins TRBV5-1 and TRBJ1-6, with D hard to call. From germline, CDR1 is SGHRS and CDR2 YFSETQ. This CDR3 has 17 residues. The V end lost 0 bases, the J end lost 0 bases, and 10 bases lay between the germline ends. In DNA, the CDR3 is TGCGCCAGCAGCTTGGTAGGACGGAGCTCCTATAATTCACCCCTCCACTTT. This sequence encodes CASSLVGRSSYNSPLHF.

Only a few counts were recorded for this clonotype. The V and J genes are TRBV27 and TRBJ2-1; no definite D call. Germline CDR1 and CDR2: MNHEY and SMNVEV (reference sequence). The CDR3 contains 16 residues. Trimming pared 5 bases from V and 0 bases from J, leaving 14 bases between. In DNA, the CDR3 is TGTGCCAGCAGTCGTGGGTGGCAGGCCTCCTACAATGAGCAGTTCTTC. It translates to CASSRGWQASYNEQFF.

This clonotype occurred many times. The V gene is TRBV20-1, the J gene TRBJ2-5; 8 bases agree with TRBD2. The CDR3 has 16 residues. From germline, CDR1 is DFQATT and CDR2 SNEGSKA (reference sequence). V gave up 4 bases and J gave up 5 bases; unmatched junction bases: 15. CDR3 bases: TGCAGTGCTATAAGTCTGACGGGGGGGCCTCAGGAGACCCAGTACTTC. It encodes CSAISLTGGPQETQYF.

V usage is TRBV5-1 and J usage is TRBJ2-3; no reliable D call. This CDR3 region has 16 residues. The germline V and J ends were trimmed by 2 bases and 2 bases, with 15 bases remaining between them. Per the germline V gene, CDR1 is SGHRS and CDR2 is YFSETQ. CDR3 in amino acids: CASSLNSLIATDTQYF. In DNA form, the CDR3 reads TGCGCCAGCAGCTTAAATTCACTAATCGCCACAGATACGCAGTATTTT.

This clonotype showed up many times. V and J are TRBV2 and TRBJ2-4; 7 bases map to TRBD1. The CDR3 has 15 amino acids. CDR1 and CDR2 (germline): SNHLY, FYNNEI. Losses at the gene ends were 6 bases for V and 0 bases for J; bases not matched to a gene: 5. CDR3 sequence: CASSRDRAAKNIQYF. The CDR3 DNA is TGTGCCAGCAGCCGAGACAGGGCAGCCAAAAACATTCAGTACTTC.

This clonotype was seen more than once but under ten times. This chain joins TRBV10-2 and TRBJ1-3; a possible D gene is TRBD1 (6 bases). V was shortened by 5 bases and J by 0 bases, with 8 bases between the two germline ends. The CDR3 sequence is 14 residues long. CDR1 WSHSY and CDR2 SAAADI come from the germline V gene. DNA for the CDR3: TGCGCCAGCAGTCAGGGGAACTCTGGAAACACCATATATTTT. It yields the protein CASSQGNSGNTIYF.

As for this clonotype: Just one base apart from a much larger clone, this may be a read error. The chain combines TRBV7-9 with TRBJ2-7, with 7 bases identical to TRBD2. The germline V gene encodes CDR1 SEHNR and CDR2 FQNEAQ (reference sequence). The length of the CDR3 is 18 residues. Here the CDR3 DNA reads TGTGCCAGCAGCGGAGGCGGGGCAAAGCGGGATTCCTCCTGCGAGCAGTACTTC. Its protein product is CASSGGGAKRDSSCEQYF.

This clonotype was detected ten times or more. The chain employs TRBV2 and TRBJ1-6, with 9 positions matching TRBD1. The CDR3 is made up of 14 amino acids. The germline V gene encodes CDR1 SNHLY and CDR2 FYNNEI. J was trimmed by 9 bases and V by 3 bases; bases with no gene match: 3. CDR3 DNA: TGTGCCAGCAGTGATGAGACAGGGGGTTCACCCCTCCACTTT. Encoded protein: CASSDETGGSPLHF.

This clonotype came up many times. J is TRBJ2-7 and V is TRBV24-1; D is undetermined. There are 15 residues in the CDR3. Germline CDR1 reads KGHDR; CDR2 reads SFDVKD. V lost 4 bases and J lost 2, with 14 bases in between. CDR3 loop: CATSDPTLSPYEQYF. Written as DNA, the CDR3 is TGTGCCACCAGTGACCCGACATTATCCCCCTACGAGCAGTACTTC.

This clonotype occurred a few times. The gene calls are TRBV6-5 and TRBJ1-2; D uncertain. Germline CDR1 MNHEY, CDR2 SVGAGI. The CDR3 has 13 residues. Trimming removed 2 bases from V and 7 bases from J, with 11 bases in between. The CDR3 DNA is TGTGCCAGCAGTTACGGCGGGCGAGGTGGCTACACCTTC. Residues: CASSYGGRGGYTF.

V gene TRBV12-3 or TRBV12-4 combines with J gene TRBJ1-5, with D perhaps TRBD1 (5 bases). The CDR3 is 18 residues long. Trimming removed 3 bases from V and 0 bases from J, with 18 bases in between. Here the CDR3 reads CASSFGQGLGYSNQPQHF. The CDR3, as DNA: TGTGCCAGCAGTTTTGGTCAGGGTCTGGGGTATAGCAATCAGCCCCAGCATTTT.

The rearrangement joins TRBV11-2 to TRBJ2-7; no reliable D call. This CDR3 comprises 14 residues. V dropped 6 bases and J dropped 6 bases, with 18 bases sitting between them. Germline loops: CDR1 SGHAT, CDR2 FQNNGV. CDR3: CASRPNPPLSEQYF. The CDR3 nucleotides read TGTGCCAGCAGACCAAACCCTCCTTTAAGCGAGCAGTACTTC.

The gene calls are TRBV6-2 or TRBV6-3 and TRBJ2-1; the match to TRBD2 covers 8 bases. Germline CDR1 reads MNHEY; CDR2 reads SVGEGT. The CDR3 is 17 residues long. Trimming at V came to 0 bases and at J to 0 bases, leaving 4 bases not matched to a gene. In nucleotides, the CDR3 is TGTGCCAGCAGTTACTCCGGGGGGGGGGCCTCCTACAATGAGCAGTTCTTC. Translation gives CASSYSGGGASYNEQFF.